The text below deals with one TCR beta chain. How the authors handled the data: Estimates of nucleated cell counts were drawn from the amplification of reference gene primers. Assay: immunoSEQ multiplex PCR; the TCRdb copy retains only in-frame clones and omits some. That table gives V, J and clone size, and the DNA gave D and trimming. The sample lists roughly 250,000 clones, roughly 84% occurring once. These data belong to a study of blood T cell repertoires in COVID-19. Study background: Acute and convalescent COVID-19 samples came from the United States, Italy and Spain. T cells, B-cell-depleted T cells, or PBMCs supplied cDNA or gDNA.

V lost 6 bases, J lost 3 bases, and 15 bases lay in between. The CDR3 runs to 15 residues. Looked up from germline, CDR1 is MNHEY and CDR2 is SVGAGI. Sample: peripheral blood. The receptor comes from a woman in her forties who had recovered from COVID-19. The chain uses TRBV6-5 and TRBJ2-1; TRBD1 is a possible D gene (6 bases). DNA of the CDR3: TGTGCCAGCAGAAAAGCGGCAGGGGTCTACAATGAGCAGTTCTTC. Translating it yields CASRKAAGVYNEQFF.